This TCR beta chain was observed in a study of T cells in Graves' hyperthyroidism and ophthalmopathy. Study results and limitations: In blood, most of the thyroid clonotypes expanded above 0.001 were also present. A median around 6.4 months before onset, the model predicted ophthalmopathy.

Amplified regions were TCR beta CDR3 sequences from RNA transcripts. Researchers ran a first-round RT-PCR on the TCR CDR3 using the HTBI primer set. TCRdb processed the multiplex PCR reads anew with MiXCR; each CDR3 protein has one entry. The sample yields roughly 570,000 distinct CDR3 sequences, around 45% seen once. In regard to this clonotype: Its antigen is unidentified.

This CDR3 is built from 13 residues. Trimming removed 5 bases from V and 11 bases from J, with 16 bases in between. Germline CDR1 and CDR2: SGHTA and FQGNSA. Any patient presenting with uncontrolled infection, other autoimmune disease, pregnancy or lactation was left out. Used for diagnoses were clinical symptoms, serum thyroxine and TRAb, thyroid ultrasound and orbital computed tomography. The source of this sequence is an adult woman with Graves' disease, either hyperthyroidism or ophthalmopathy (not recorded which). This chain joins TRBV7-2 and TRBJ1-5, with D tentatively TRBD1 (5 bases). Material: peripheral blood or thyroid tissue (not recorded which). The CDR3 DNA reads TGTGCCAGCAGCCGGGGACTTGGGGAGACCCAGCATTTT. It is translated as CASSRGLGETQHF.